This entry describes one TCR beta chain. The sample comes from a study of shared clonotypes between healthy human individuals. The protocol was immunoSEQ multiplex PCR, while the TCRdb copy is restricted to in-frame clones and leaves out a portion. The repertoire holds millions of clones, just over 90% seen once, with under 2% in the top ten. The germline V gene has CDR1 SGHVS and CDR2 FQNEAQ. V lost 3 bases and J 6 bases, leaving 11 bases between the germline ends. The CDR3 totals 13 residues. Naive CD8 populations comprised CD45RO-negative cells positively selected for CCR7, excluding terminally differentiated effector memory CD45RA+ cells.

Sequenced: naive CD8+ T cells from PBMCs. This chain joins TRBV7-8 and TRBJ1-1; D may be TRBD1 (6 bases). The TCR was taken from a man younger than 30 in good health. Some clones in this sample may be carry-over from other donors' samples. CDR3: CASSLIRTAEAFF. In DNA form, the CDR3 reads TGTGCCAGCAGCTTGATCCGGACAGCTGAAGCTTTCTTT.